The 13 T cell receptor beta chains below all came from one sample that was sequenced in a study of neurological immune-mediated disorders. This sample's time point: longitudinal time-point 3. Each CDR3 protein gets one entry after TCRdb re-called the 5' RACE reads with MiXCR. The repertoire has 45,000 to 60,000 distinct CDR3 sequences, approximately 12% of them found once; the top ten carry 9%. Sequencing used PBMCs. The receptors shown here come from a male donor with HTLV-1-associated myelopathy (HAM/TSP).

This clonotype was detected many times. CDR3 in DNA: TGCAGTGCACCTCGACAGGGGGTAGACACTGAAGCTTTCTTT. Translation gives CSAPRQGVDTEAFF. The V and J genes are TRBV20-1 and TRBJ1-1; 9 bases are shared with TRBD1. Trimming removed 6 bases from V and 3 bases from J; junction bases left unmatched: 8. CDR1 and CDR2 (germline): DFQATT, SNEGSKA (reference sequence). The CDR3 length is 14 residues.

This clonotype showed up many times. V is TRBV5-1 and J is TRBJ1-4; D remains unclear. Germline assignment: CDR1 SGHRS and CDR2 YFSETQ. The V and J ends lost 0 bases and 2 bases respectively, with 11 bases between them. The CDR3 has 16 residues. CDR3 residues: CASSLERGGTNEKLFF. DNA for the CDR3: TGCGCCAGCAGCTTGGAACGGGGTGGGACTAATGAAAAACTGTTTTTT.

The chain uses TRBV2 and TRBJ2-5; 7 bases are a match to TRBD2. Germline V gene data show CDR1 as SNHLY and CDR2 as FYNNEI. This CDR3 comprises 12 residues. V trimming: 8 bases; J trimming: 4 bases; junction bases outside the gene matches: 4. For the CDR3, the DNA is TGTGCCAGCGGGGAGGGGCGAGAGACCCAGTACTTC. Its translation is CASGEGRETQYF.

This clonotype was picked up many times. V usage is TRBV15 and J usage is TRBJ2-1; TRBD2 aligns across 8 bases. Germline trimming cut 4 bases from V and 9 bases from J; bases unmatched to any gene: 8. From germline, CDR1 is LNHNV and CDR2 YYDKDF (reference sequence). There are 14 residues in the CDR3. The CDR3 region has the DNA TGTGCCACCAGCAAAGGGAGCGGGGGCGGTGAGCAGTTCTTC. Translating it yields CATSKGSGGGEQFF.

There are many counts of this clonotype. The chain combines TRBV5-1 with TRBJ2-3, with TRBD2 identical over 7 bases. Germline V gene lookup returns CDR1 SGHRS and CDR2 YFSETQ. Trimming took 2 bases from V and 2 from J; bases not matched to a gene: 5. CDR3 length: 15 residues. CDR3 coding DNA: TGCGCCAGCAGCTTAACGGGGGACTACACAGATACGCAGTATTTT. It specifies CASSLTGDYTDTQYF.

This clonotype was detected many times. The gene calls are TRBV5-1 and TRBJ2-3, with 7 bases lining up with TRBD1. CDR3 length: 15 residues. With V trimmed by 0 bases and J by 2 bases, 3 bases remained unmatched. Germline loops: CDR1 SGHRS, CDR2 YFSETQ. CDR3 DNA: TGCGCCAGCAGCTTGGAGGGACAGACCACAGATACGCAGTATTTT. The encoded protein is CASSLEGQTTDTQYF.

CDR3 in amino acids: CASRKQGTHNYGYTF. The DNA of the CDR3 is TGTGCCAGCAGAAAACAGGGCACACACAACTATGGCTACACCTTC. The rearrangement uses TRBV6-5 and TRBJ1-2, with D possibly TRBD1 on 6 matching bases. Trimming pared 6 bases from V and 2 bases from J, leaving 16 bases between. The CDR3 extends over 15 amino acids. The germline V gene has CDR1 MNHEY and CDR2 SVGAGI.

This clonotype has at least ten counts. V is TRBV6-1 and J is TRBJ2-3; 11 bases agree with TRBD2. V lost 3 bases, J lost 4 bases, and 3 bases stayed unmatched. CDR1 MNHNS and CDR2 SASEGT come from the germline V gene. The CDR3 extends over 15 amino acids. The CDR3 reads CASSETSGAADTQYF. CDR3 coding DNA: TGTGCCAGCAGTGAGACTAGCGGGGCCGCAGATACGCAGTATTTT.

This clonotype was found many times. This sequence joins TRBV5-1 and TRBJ2-1; D unclear. The V gene's germline CDR1 is SGHRS and CDR2 YFSETQ. The V end lost 7 bases, the J end lost 4 bases, and 24 bases lay between the germline ends. The CDR3 extends over 17 amino acids. The CDR3 region has the DNA TGCGCCAGCTCCGGGTCGGTATCCTCTCGGAGATACAATGAGCAGTTCTTC. Translating gives CASSGSVSSRRYNEQFF.

This clonotype was seen many times. The chain carries TRBV5-1 and TRBJ2-5; D possibly corresponds to TRBD1 (5 bases). The CDR3 is 15 amino acids. Germline V lookup: CDR1 SGHRS, CDR2 YFSETQ. Deletions cut 1 base from V and 1 base from J, with 11 bases between. The chain's CDR3 is CASSLLVQGQETQYF. The CDR3 DNA reads as TGCGCCAGCAGCTTGTTGGTCCAGGGCCAAGAGACCCAGTACTTC.

This clonotype was seen a few times. The J gene is TRBJ1-4, the V gene TRBV20-1; D not resolved. V lost 2 bases and J 4 bases, leaving 11 bases between the germline ends. The CDR3 has 14 residues. The germline V gene has CDR1 DFQATT and CDR2 SNEGSKA (reference sequence). The CDR3 DNA reads as TGCAGTGCTAGATCCCCGGCGGGTAATGAAAAACTGTTTTTT. Its translation is CSARSPAGNEKLFF.

This clonotype appeared many times. The V and J genes are TRBV5-1 and TRBJ2-5; 7 bases fit TRBD1. Per germline, CDR1 SGHRS and CDR2 YFSETQ. Losses at the gene ends were 0 bases for V and 0 bases for J; bases not matched to a gene: 2. This CDR3 has 15 residues. CDR3 DNA: TGCGCCAGCAGCTTGGCCGGGACAGACCAAGAGACCCAGTACTTC. As protein: CASSLAGTDQETQYF.

By its share, this clonotype is medium-sized (0.01 to 0.1%). The CDR3 spells CASRGVHEQYF. In nucleotides, the CDR3 is TGTGCCAGCAGGGGGGTACACGAGCAGTACTTC. J is TRBJ2-7 and V is TRBV6-5; D possibly uses TRBD1 or TRBD2 (5 bases each). Trimming cost V 6 bases and J 5 bases, with 8 bases left between them. This CDR3 has 11 amino acids. Germline V CDR1 and CDR2: MNHEY, SVGAGI.